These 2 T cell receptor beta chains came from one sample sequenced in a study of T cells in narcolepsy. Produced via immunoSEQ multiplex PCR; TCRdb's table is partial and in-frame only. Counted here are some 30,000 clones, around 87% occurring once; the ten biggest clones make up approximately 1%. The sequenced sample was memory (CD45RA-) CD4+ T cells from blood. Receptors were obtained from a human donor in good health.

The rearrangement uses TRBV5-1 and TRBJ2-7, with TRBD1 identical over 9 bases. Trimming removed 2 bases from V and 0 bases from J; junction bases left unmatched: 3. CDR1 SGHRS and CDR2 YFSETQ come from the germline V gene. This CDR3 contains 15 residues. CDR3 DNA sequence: TGCGCCAGCAGCTTCGGACAGGGGAGCTCCTACGAGCAGTACTTC. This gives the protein CASSFGQGSSYEQYF. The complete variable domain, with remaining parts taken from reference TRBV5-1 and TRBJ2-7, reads KAGVTQTPRYLIKTRGQQVTLSCSPISGHRSVSWYQQTPGQGLQFLFEYFSETQRNKGNFPGRFSGRQFSNSRSEMNVSTLELGDSALYLCASSFGQGSSYEQYFGPGTRLTVT.

CDR3 in DNA: TGCGCCAGCAGCTTGATCAGCGGCTCCTACAATGAGCAGTTCTTC. It yields the protein CASSLISGSYNEQFF. The gene calls are TRBV5-1 and TRBJ2-1; D is perhaps TRBD2 (5 bases). The CDR3 length is 15 residues. Trimming removed 1 base from V and 0 bases from J, with 8 bases in between. Germline CDR1 SGHRS, CDR2 YFSETQ. Full variable domain (outside the CDR3, taken from reference TRBV5-1 and TRBJ2-1): KAGVTQTPRYLIKTRGQQVTLSCSPISGHRSVSWYQQTPGQGLQFLFEYFSETQRNKGNFPGRFSGRQFSNSRSEMNVSTLELGDSALYLCASSLISGSYNEQFFGPGTRLTVL.